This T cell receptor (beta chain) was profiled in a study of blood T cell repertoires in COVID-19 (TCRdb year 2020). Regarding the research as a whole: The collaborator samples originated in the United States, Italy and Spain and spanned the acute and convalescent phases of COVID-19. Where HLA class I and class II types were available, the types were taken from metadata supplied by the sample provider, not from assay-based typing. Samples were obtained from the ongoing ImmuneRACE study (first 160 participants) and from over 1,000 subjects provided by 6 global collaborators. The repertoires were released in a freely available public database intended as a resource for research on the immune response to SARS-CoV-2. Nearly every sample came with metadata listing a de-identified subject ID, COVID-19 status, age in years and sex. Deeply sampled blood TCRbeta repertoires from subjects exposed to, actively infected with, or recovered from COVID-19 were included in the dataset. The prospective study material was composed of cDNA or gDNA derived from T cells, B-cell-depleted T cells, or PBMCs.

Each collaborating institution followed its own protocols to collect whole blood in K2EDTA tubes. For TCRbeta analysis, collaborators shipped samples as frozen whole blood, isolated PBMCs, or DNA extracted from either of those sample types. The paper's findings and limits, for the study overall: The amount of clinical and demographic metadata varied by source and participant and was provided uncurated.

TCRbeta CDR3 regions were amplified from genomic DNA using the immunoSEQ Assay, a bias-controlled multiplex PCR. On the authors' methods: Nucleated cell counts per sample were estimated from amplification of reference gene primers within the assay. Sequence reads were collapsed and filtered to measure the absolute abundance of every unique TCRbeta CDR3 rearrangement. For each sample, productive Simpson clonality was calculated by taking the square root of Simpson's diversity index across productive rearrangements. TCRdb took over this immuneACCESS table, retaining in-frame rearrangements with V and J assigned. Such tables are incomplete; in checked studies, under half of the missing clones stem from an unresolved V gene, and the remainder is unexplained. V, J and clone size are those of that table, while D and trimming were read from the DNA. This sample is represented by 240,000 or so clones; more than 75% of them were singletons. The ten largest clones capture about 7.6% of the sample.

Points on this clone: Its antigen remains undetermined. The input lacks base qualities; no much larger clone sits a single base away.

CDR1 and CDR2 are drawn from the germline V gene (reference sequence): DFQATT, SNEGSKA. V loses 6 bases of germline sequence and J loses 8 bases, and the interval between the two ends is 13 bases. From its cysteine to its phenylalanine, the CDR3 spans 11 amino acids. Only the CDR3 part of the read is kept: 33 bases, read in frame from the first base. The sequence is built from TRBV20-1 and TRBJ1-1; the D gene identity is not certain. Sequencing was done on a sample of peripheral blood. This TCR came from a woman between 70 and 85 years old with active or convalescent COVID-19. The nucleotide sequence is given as TGCAGTGCGCCAAAACGGAGGGAAGCTTTCTTT. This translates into CSAPKRREAFF.